What follows are 9 T cell receptor beta chains derived from one specimen sequenced in a study of T cell responses to AZD1222 COVID-19 vaccine. The protocol was immunoSEQ multiplex PCR, while the TCRdb copy is restricted to in-frame clones and leaves out a portion. The sample yields 75,000 to 80,000 clones, about three quarters seen once. Sequencing was performed on peripheral blood, taken 28 days after the second dose of the MenACWY control vaccine. Receptors were obtained from an adult who received the MenACWY meningococcal vaccine as a control.

V usage is TRBV6-5 and J usage is TRBJ2-3; D not resolved. The V gene lost 8 bases and the J gene lost 6 bases, with 15 bases spanning the gap. The CDR3 loop spans 13 amino acids. From germline, CDR1 is MNHEY and CDR2 SVGAGI. CDR3 sequence reads: CASVGGAMDTQYF. The CDR3 region has the DNA TGTGCCAGCGTGGGCGGAGCTATGGATACGCAGTATTTT.

For this clone: Additional DNA sequences in this sample encode the identical CDR3. V and J are TRBV9 and TRBJ2-5; no definite D call. Germline lookup yields CDR1 SGDLS and CDR2 YYNGEE. V dropped 0 bases and J dropped 5 bases, with 14 bases sitting between them. CDR3 size: 15 residues. The CDR3 DNA reads TGTGCCAGCAGCGTAGCTACTGGAGTTGGGGAGACCCAGTACTTC. Translation: CASSVATGVGETQYF.

The chain joins TRBV28 to TRBJ1-5, with 9 bases identical to TRBD1. This CDR3 is 16 amino acids long. V trimming: 4 bases; J trimming: 0 bases; junction bases outside the gene matches: 4. Per the germline V gene, CDR1 is MDHEN and CDR2 is SYDVKM. The CDR3 DNA follows: TGTGCCAGCAGTTCCGGACAGGGGCTTAGCAATCAGCCCCAGCATTTT. Translated, it gives CASSSGQGLSNQPQHF.

The CDR3: CASSASSGVQETQYF. DNA of the CDR3: TGTGCCAGCAGCGCGTCTAGCGGGGTGCAAGAGACCCAGTACTTC. The chain uses TRBV7-2 and TRBJ2-5; TRBD2 matches 9 bases. The CDR3 spans 15 residues. CDR1 is SGHTA, CDR2 FQGNSA, per germline. V was pared by 5 bases and J by 2 bases, with 6 bases of the junction left unmatched.

The chain carries TRBV12-3 or TRBV12-4 and TRBJ1-5; tentatively, D is TRBD1 (5 bases). Trimming shortened V by 7 bases and J by 6 bases, and 10 bases separated the two germline ends. The length of the CDR3 is 12 residues. The CDR3 nucleotides read TGTGCCAGCAACTACGGGACTCAGCCCCAGCATTTT. This translates into CASNYGTQPQHF.

The rearrangement links TRBV2 to TRBJ1-2, with D possibly being TRBD1 (6 bases). CDR1 is SNHLY, CDR2 FYNNEI, per germline. This CDR3 contains 14 residues. Trimming cost V 8 bases and J 7 bases, with 20 bases left between them. The CDR3 DNA reads as TGTGCCAGCGCGGGGGGCACAGGGAGAGGTGGCTACACCTTC. This gives the protein CASAGGTGRGGYTF.

As to this clone: This CDR3 is also generated by other DNA sequences in the sample. The chain carries TRBV28 and TRBJ1-1; D call uncertain. V was pared by 3 bases and J by 1 base, with 9 bases between. Germline V CDR1 and CDR2: MDHEN, SYDVKM. CDR3 size: 14 residues. The CDR3 sequence: CASSFGRRNTEAFF. The CDR3 DNA is TGTGCCAGCAGTTTCGGCAGGCGGAACACTGAAGCTTTCTTT.

This chain uses TRBV7-3 with TRBJ2-2; perhaps TRBD2 as D (6 bases). The V gene's germline CDR1 is SGHTA and CDR2 FQGTGA. The CDR3 runs to 17 residues. V was shortened by 2 bases and J by 2 bases, with 15 bases between the two germline ends. The CDR3 region is CASSLGGAAANTGELFF. The CDR3, as DNA: TGTGCCAGCAGCTTAGGAGGGGCGGCGGCAAACACCGGGGAGCTGTTTTTT.

V and J are TRBV11-2 and TRBJ2-3, with D unresolved. The CDR3 totals 16 residues. Germline CDR1 and CDR2: SGHAT and FQNNGV. The V end lost 5 bases, the J end lost 2 bases, and 17 bases lay between the germline ends. CDR3 protein: CASSHPPYPDTDTQYF. Written as DNA, the CDR3 is TGTGCCAGCAGCCACCCCCCCTACCCAGACACAGATACGCAGTATTTT.